This record looks at one TCR beta chain sequence and its context. Its antigen is not identified. The sequenced template was cDNA made from the entire isolated RNA. Sequencing used immunoSEQ multiplex PCR; TCRdb keeps in-frame clones, though not all of them. Altogether approximately 280,000 clones are present, around 16% being singletons, with the ten largest covering 0.015% to 0.019%. After removal of 5 bases from V and 3 bases from J, the junction contained 11 bases not matched to a gene. There are 16 residues in the CDR3. Germline CDR1 is SGHDN and CDR2 is FVKESK. This record comes from a study of beta chain features in type 1 diabetes. Notes on the study in general: Type 1 diabetes patients had TCRB CDR3s that were shorter (moderately but significantly so) in all four CD4+ subsets. Equally in patients and controls, shorter templates might have been favored by PCR. Insertions were fewer and deletions more numerous at VDJ junctions in type 1 diabetes patients.

V is TRBV14 and J is TRBJ1-2; 8 positions match TRBD1. This sequence originates from a man between 18 and 35 years old with type 1 diabetes. Sample: naive CD4+ T cells from blood. The CDR3: CASSTDIRGLDYGYTF. The CDR3 DNA reads TGTGCCAGCAGCACCGACATCAGGGGGCTCGACTATGGCTACACCTTC.